Sequencing of this T cell receptor (beta chain) was carried out in a study of regulatory T cells in long-lasting Graves disease. Overall study context: Prior antithyroid drug treatment in newly diagnosed Graves' patients lasted under 3 months. Notes on the study in general: Public clonotype sharing was higher in persistent than newly diagnosed patients.

Germline trimming cut 1 base from V and 2 bases from J; bases unmatched to any gene: 11. The germline V gene encodes CDR1 DFQATT and CDR2 SNEGSKA (reference sequence). The CDR3 length is 16 residues. Sample time point: newly diagnosed GD, antithyroid drugs for less than 3 months. There was RNA extracted from PBMCs, and the TCR library was made from it. Staff drew around 10 milliliters of peripheral blood into EDTA tubes. Notes on this clonotype: Its antigen is as yet unknown.

Assembly of TCR beta libraries relied on iRepertoire HTBI primers together with Arm-PCR of CDR3 regions. Via MiXCR, TCRdb re-called the multiplex PCR reads, giving one row per CDR3 protein. Of 350,000 to 400,000 distinct CDR3 sequences in the sample, around 16% were seen once. The sequence derives from a female donor with Graves disease. The chain employs TRBV20-1 and TRBJ2-7, with 7 positions matching TRBD2. Specimen: peripheral blood mononuclear cells (PBMCs), collected at new diagnosis, from a patient treated with antithyroid drugs. In DNA form, the CDR3 reads TGCAGTGCTAGAGCACCTCGACCTAGCGGACCCTACGAGCAGTACTTC. It is translated as CSARAPRPSGPYEQYF.